This note documents a single T cell receptor (beta chain) sequence. Antigen: not known. The data stem from a study of blood T cells in healthy people across ages. Study results and caveats: TCR beta diversity, measured per million T cells, fell in a roughly linear way with age.

Together with a sample-barcoded 5' primer, a J-beta primer mix was included in a second PCR lasting roughly 6 to 12 cycles. TCRdb analysed the 5' RACE reads with MiXCR anew, one entry per CDR3 protein. The sample includes under 2,000,000 distinct CDR3 sequences, approximately 50% of them seen just once. The CDR3 contains 15 residues. Trimming took 5 bases from V and 2 from J, leaving 13 bases between them. CDR1 is MDHEN, CDR2 SYDVKM, per germline. The chain employs TRBV28 and TRBJ1-5; possible D gene TRBD1, 5 bases. Sequenced: blood. The sequence derives from a woman between 35 and 50 years old in good health. The chain's CDR3 is CASSAGGGGNQPQHF. CDR3 DNA: TGTGCCAGCAGTGCCGGCGGGGGGGGCAATCAGCCCCAGCATTTT.